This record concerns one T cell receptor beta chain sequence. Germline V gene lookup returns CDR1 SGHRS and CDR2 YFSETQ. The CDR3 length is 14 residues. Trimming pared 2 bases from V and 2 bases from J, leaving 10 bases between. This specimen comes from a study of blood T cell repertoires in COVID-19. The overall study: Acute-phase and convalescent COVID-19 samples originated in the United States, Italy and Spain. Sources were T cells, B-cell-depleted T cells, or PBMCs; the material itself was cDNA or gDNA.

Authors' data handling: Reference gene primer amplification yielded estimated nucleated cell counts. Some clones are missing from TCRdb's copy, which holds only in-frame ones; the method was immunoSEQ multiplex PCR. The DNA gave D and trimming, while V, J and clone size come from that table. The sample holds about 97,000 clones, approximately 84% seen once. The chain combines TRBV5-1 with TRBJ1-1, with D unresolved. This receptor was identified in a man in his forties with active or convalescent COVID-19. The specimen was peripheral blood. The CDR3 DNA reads TGCGCCAGCAGCTTTTACGGGAGTAACACTGAAGCTTTCTTT. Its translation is CASSFYGSNTEAFF.